This paragraph covers one TCR beta chain sequence. What it recognizes is unknown. Trimming pared 10 bases from V and 0 bases from J, leaving 13 bases between. Per the germline V gene, CDR1 is MNHEY and CDR2 is SVGAGI. The CDR3 spans 14 residues. A J-beta primer mix and a sample-barcoded 5' primer were used in a second PCR of roughly 7 to 12 cycles. TCRdb recomputed calls from the 5' RACE reads with MiXCR, one row per CDR3 protein. The table records about 640,000 distinct CDR3 sequences, around 54% of them present only once. These data belong to a study of blood T cells in healthy people across ages. General study points: Diversity estimated from one million T cells was considered an underestimate. TCR beta diversity correlated strongly with naive T cell percentage.

The TCR comes from a man aged 55-75 years in good health. Material: blood. The chain links TRBV6-5 to TRBJ1-5; D not certain. CDR3 nucleotide sequence: TGTGCCACCTCAGGAGCCTATAGCAATCAGCCCCAGCATTTT. It translates to CATSGAYSNQPQHF.